In its sample, the clone carrying this TCR beta chain was seen a few times. What it binds is not known. The PCR used 60 Vbeta and 13 Jbeta primers. Repertoires were generated with immunoSEQ multiplex PCR, while TCRdb's copy carries only in-frame clones and drops some. The sample records roughly 180,000 clones, approximately 83% being singletons. CDR1 and CDR2 from the germline V gene are SGHDN and FVKESK. V was shortened by 3 bases and J by 0 bases, with 2 bases between the two germline ends. There are 12 residues in the CDR3. The entry originates in a study of cytomegalovirus exposure and HLA in healthy donors. Whole-study context: The roughly 120 million unique TCR beta sequences, from 150 million to 200 million T cells, were found by an earlier analysis. Notes on the study in general: Productive status was seen about 90% or about 30% of the time for most TCR beta V segments in an earlier analysis.

The TCR was taken from a boy younger than 10 in good health and CMV-seronegative. Input material: PBMCs. This rearrangement joins TRBV14 to TRBJ2-5; D is undetermined. DNA for the CDR3: TGTGCCAGCAGCCACTACCAAGAGACCCAGTACTTC. The encoded protein is CASSHYQETQYF.